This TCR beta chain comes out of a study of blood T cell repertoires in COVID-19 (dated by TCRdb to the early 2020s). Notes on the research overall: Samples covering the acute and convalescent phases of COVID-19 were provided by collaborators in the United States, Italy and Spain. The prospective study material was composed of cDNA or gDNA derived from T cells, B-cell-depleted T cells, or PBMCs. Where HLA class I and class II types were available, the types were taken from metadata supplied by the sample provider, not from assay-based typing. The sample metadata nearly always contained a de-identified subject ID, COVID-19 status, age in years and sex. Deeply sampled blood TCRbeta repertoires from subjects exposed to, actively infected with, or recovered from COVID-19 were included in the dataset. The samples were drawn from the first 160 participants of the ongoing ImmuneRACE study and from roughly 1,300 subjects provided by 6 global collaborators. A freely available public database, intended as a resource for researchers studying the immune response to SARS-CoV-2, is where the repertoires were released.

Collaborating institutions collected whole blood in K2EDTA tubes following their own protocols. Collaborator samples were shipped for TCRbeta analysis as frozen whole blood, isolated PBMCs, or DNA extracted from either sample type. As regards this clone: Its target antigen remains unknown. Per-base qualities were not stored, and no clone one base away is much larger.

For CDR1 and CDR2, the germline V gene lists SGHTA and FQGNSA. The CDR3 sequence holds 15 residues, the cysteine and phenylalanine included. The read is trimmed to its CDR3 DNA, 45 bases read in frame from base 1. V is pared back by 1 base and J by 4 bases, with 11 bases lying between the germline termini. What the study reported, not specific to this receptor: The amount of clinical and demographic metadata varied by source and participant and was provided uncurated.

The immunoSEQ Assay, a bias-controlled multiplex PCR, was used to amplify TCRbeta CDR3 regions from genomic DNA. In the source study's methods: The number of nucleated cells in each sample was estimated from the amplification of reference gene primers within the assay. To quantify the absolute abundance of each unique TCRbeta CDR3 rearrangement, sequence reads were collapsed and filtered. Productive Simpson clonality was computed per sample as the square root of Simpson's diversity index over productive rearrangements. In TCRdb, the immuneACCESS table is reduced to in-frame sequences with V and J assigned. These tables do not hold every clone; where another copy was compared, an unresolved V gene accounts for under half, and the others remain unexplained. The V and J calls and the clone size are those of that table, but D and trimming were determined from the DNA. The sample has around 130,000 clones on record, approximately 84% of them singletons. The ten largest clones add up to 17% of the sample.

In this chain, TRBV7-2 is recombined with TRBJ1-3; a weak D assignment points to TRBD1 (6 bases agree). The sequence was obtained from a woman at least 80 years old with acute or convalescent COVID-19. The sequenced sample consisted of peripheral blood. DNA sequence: TGTGCCAGCAGCTTAGACAGGGTAGGAGGAAACACCATATATTTT. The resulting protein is CASSLDRVGGNTIYF.